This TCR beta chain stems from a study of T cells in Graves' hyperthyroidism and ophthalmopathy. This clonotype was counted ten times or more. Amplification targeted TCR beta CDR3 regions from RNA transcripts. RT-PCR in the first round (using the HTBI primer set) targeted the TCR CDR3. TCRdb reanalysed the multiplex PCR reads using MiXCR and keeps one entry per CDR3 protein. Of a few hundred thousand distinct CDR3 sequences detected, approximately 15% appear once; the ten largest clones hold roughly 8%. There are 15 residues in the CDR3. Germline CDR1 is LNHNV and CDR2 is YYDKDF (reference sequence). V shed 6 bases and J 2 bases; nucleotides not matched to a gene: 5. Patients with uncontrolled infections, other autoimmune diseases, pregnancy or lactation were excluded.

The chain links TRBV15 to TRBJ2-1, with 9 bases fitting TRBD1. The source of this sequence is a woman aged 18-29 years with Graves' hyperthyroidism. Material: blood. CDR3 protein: CATRPRDRAYNEQFF. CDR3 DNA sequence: TGTGCCACCAGACCAAGGGACAGGGCCTACAATGAGCAGTTCTTC.